What follows describes a single T cell receptor beta chain. Antigen unknown. PCR was performed using 60 Vbeta and 13 Jbeta primers. Methods used by the authors: Among the unique TCR beta chains that a later analysis counted, about 79 million in all, about 11 million were shared. Data came from immunoSEQ multiplex PCR; TCRdb stores just in-frame clones and leaves some out. That table is the source of V, J and clone size, and D and trimming were worked out from the DNA. The sample records about 140,000 clones, over 75% being singletons. This sample is part of a study of cytomegalovirus exposure and HLA in healthy donors. General study findings and limits: Immune exposure information available was restricted to CMV serostatus. The CMV antigen specificity of a few CMV-associated chains was confirmed through in vitro analysis.

The material sequenced was PBMCs. This receptor was obtained from a man aged 40-49 years in good health and CMV-seronegative.

CDR3 DNA sequence: TGCAGCGTTGCTGTCAAAAACATTCAGTACTTC. The encoded protein is CSVAVKNIQYF. The chain recombines TRBV29-1 with TRBJ2-4; D ambiguous. CDR3 length: 11 residues. V shed 4 bases and J shed 3 bases, with 4 bases lying between them. Germline CDR1 and CDR2: SQVTM and ANQGSEA.